A single sample gave rise to the 26 T cell receptor beta chains below, sequenced in a study of CD8 T cells in Susac syndrome (dated 2019 in TCRdb). Libraries came from the immunoSEQ multiplex PCR assay. RNA was extracted using the RNeasy kit, and about 0.5 to 1 ug of the RNA was reverse transcribed with random hexamers. TCRdb passed the public sequencing reads through fastp at Q25 and MiXCR, retaining productive beta sequences. Each record represents a unique CDR3 protein, reported with the most common genes and DNA among its rows. Within this sample are some 200,000 distinct CDR3 sequences, with approximately 94% of them counted one time only. Of the sample, 0.085% to 0.13% falls within the top ten clones. The sequenced sample consisted of CD4+ T cells from PBMCs. Receptors originate from a human donor in good health.

J is TRBJ2-1 and V is TRBV3-1; D uncertain. In germline, CDR1 is LGHDT, CDR2 YNNKEL (reference sequence). This CDR3 comprises 11 residues. V lost 3 bases, J lost 5 bases, and 2 bases lay in between. CDR3 region: CASSQDNEQFF. The DNA for the CDR3 is TGTGCCAGCAGCCAGGACAATGAGCAGTTCTTC.

V gene TRBV24-1 combines with J gene TRBJ2-6, with 7 nucleotides matching TRBD1. The CDR3 covers 16 residues. V shed 3 bases and J 0 bases; nucleotides not matched to a gene: 1. Per the germline V gene, CDR1 is KGHDR and CDR2 is SFDVKD. As DNA, the CDR3 is TGTGCCACCAGTGATAACAGGGGCTCTGGGGCCAACGTCCTGACTTTC. Its protein is CATSDNRGSGANVLTF.

The genes are TRBV7-9 and TRBJ1-1; a possible D gene is TRBD1 (5 bases). V gave up 9 bases and J gave up 1 base, with 18 bases separating them. Germline lookup yields CDR1 SEHNR and CDR2 FQNEAQ (reference sequence). The CDR3 extends over 15 amino acids. The CDR3 loop reads CASLGDPPANTEAFF. The CDR3, as DNA: TGTGCCAGTTTAGGGGACCCTCCGGCGAACACTGAAGCTTTCTTT.

The V and J genes are TRBV6-5 and TRBJ1-2; 7 bases align to TRBD1. CDR1 and CDR2 (germline): MNHEY, SVGAGI. The CDR3 is made up of 13 amino acids. J gave up 3 bases and V 7 bases, and 5 bases lay outside the gene matches. The CDR3 sequence is CASTTDRDYGYTF. The DNA for the CDR3 is TGTGCCAGCACAACCGACAGGGACTATGGCTACACCTTC.

This chain connects TRBV20-1 to TRBJ2-3, with a weak D call TRBD2 (7 bases). The V end was cut by 5 bases, the J end by 0 bases, with 18 bases between. CDR1 DFQATT and CDR2 SNEGSKA come from the germline V gene (reference sequence). CDR3 length: 16 residues. In DNA, the CDR3 is TGCAGTGCTTCGGGGGGCCGAAGCGGGAGCACAGATACGCAGTATTTT. Its translation is CSASGGRSGSTDTQYF.

The CDR3 nucleotides are TGCAGTGCGGGGACTAGCGGGAGTTTGGCCAAAAACATTCAGTACTTC. It encodes CSAGTSGSLAKNIQYF. This chain uses TRBV20-1 with TRBJ2-4; 14 bases line up with TRBD2. Trimming removed 6 bases from V and 1 base from J; junction bases left unmatched: 5. Per germline, CDR1 DFQATT and CDR2 SNEGSKA (reference sequence). CDR3 length: 16 residues.

This clonotype was observed a handful of times. The chain is built from TRBV5-6 and TRBJ1-2, with D uncertain. V was shortened by 5 bases and J by 2 bases, with 10 bases between the two germline ends. This CDR3 is built from 13 residues. CDR1 is SGHDT and CDR2 is YYEEEE in the germline V gene. As DNA, the CDR3 is TGTGCCAGCAGTTTCACATCGAACTATGGCTACACCTTC. This sequence encodes CASSFTSNYGYTF.

The rearrangement links TRBV3-1 to TRBJ2-7, with 8 bases matching TRBD1. This CDR3 is 15 amino acids long. With 4 bases clipped from V and 7 bases from J, the junction kept 12 bases outside the gene matches. Germline CDR1 and CDR2: LGHDT and YNNKEL (reference sequence). The CDR3 sequence: CASSPRDRIRQEQYF. CDR3 coding DNA: TGTGCCAGCAGCCCCCGGGACAGGATCAGGCAGGAGCAGTACTTC.

This chain links TRBV6-5 with TRBJ2-7, with 8 nucleotides matching TRBD1. With 4 bases clipped from V and 1 base from J, the junction kept 6 bases outside the gene matches. Germline lookup yields CDR1 MNHEY and CDR2 SVGAGI. This CDR3 spans 15 amino acids. CDR3 bases: TGTGCCAGCAGTTCTCCGGGACAGGTGTCCTACGAGCAGTACTTC. It codes for CASSSPGQVSYEQYF.

This clonotype turned up a few times. This chain joins TRBV27 and TRBJ2-2; D is undetermined. The CDR3 loop spans 13 amino acids. Per germline, CDR1 MNHEY and CDR2 SMNVEV (reference sequence). V shed 2 bases and J shed 0 bases, with 1 base lying between them. The chain's CDR3 is CASSLANTGELFF. CDR3 nucleotide sequence: TGTGCCAGCAGTTTAGCGAACACCGGGGAGCTGTTTTTT.

This chain connects TRBV18 to TRBJ2-1; 8 nucleotides line up with TRBD2. Germline values: CDR1 KGHSH, CDR2 LQKENI. This CDR3 is 15 amino acids long. V was clipped by 3 bases and J by 4 bases; unmatched bases: 5. CDR3 sequence: CASSPGPSGYNEQFF. CDR3 nucleotide sequence: TGTGCCAGCTCACCGGGACCTAGCGGGTACAATGAGCAGTTCTTC. Based on the CDR3 plus reference TRBV18 and TRBJ2-1, the full variable domain is NAGVMQNPRHLVRRRGQEARLRCSPMKGHSHVYWYRQLPEEGLKFMVYLQKENIIDESGMPKERFSAEFPKEGPSILRIQQVVRGDSAAYFCASSPGPSGYNEQFFGPGTRLTVL.

This sequence joins TRBV20-1 and TRBJ1-1; a weak D match, TRBD1 (5 bases). Per germline, CDR1 DFQATT and CDR2 SNEGSKA (reference sequence). Trimming removed 5 bases from V and 1 base from J, with 11 bases in between. This CDR3 contains 13 residues. The CDR3, as DNA: TGCAGTGCTCCCGTTGGGGGGAACACTGAAGCTTTCTTT. It is translated as CSAPVGGNTEAFF.

The chain is built from TRBV5-5 and TRBJ1-2; 10 bases agree with TRBD1. Germline values: CDR1 SGHKS, CDR2 YYEKEE (reference sequence). The CDR3 spans 15 residues. The ends lost 3 bases at V and 3 bases at J; junction bases unmatched: 5. Here the CDR3 reads CASSSTGGADYGYTF. In DNA form, the CDR3 reads TGTGCCAGCAGCTCGACAGGGGGCGCTGACTATGGCTACACCTTC.

This clonotype was counted a single time. J is TRBJ2-5 and V is TRBV29-1; the D gene is possibly TRBD1 (6 bases). The CDR3 is 12 residues long. Germline CDR1 is SQVTM and CDR2 is ANQGSEA. With 4 bases removed from V and 5 bases from J, the gap between germline ends came to 11 bases. CDR3 coding DNA: TGCAGCGTTGGTGGGGGCGCGGAGACCCAGTACTTC. Protein sequence: CSVGGGAETQYF.

The V call is TRBV24-1, the J call TRBJ2-1; 8 nucleotides match TRBD2. Germline CDR1 is KGHDR and CDR2 is SFDVKD. CDR3 length: 15 residues. V lost 5 bases to trimming and J lost 0 bases; unmatched junction nucleotides: 2. CDR3: CATSAGTSSYNEQFF. CDR3 DNA sequence: TGTGCCACCAGTGCAGGGACTAGCTCCTACAATGAGCAGTTCTTC.

This chain joins TRBV20-1 and TRBJ2-3; TRBD1 might be the D (6 bases). V was clipped by 0 bases and J by 5 bases, with 15 bases between them. CDR3 length: 15 residues. In germline, CDR1 is DFQATT, CDR2 SNEGSKA (reference sequence). In DNA, the CDR3 is TGCAGTGCTAGAGATGTCTCGAAGGGGGAAGATACGCAGTATTTT. Amino acids: CSARDVSKGEDTQYF.

J is TRBJ2-2 and V is TRBV24-1, with a possible D match to TRBD1 (6 bases). Trimming stripped 4 bases from V and 5 bases from J, with 13 bases between. The CDR3 is 15 amino acids. Germline lookup yields CDR1 KGHDR and CDR2 SFDVKD. CDR3 loop: CATSDPSRGTGELFF. CDR3 DNA sequence: TGTGCCACCAGTGACCCCAGCAGGGGAACCGGGGAGCTGTTTTTT.

This chain links TRBV20-1 with TRBJ2-1, with 8 bases aligning to TRBD1. Germline trimming cut 7 bases from V and 3 bases from J; bases unmatched to any gene: 11. CDR1 and CDR2 from the germline V gene are DFQATT and SNEGSKA (reference sequence). The CDR3 extends over 15 amino acids. CDR3 in amino acids: CSVTSGTGYYNEQFF. CDR3 DNA sequence: TGCAGTGTTACCTCCGGGACAGGATACTACAATGAGCAGTTCTTC.

The chain combines TRBV12-3 or TRBV12-4 with TRBJ1-6; a possible D gene is TRBD1 (6 bases). V was clipped by 2 bases and J by 7 bases, with 15 bases between them. The length of the CDR3 is 16 residues. The CDR3 region has the DNA TGTGCCAGCAGTTTAAGCCGACAGGTCATAAATTCACCCCTCCACTTT. This encodes CASSLSRQVINSPLHF.

The chain carries TRBV24-1 and TRBJ1-2; D gene ambiguous. Trimming cost V 3 bases and J 8 bases, with 9 bases left between them. There are 12 residues in the CDR3. Germline CDR1 KGHDR, CDR2 SFDVKD. In nucleotides, the CDR3 is TGTGCCACCAGTGATGAACCGGGGGGCTACACCTTC. This encodes CATSDEPGGYTF.

The genes are TRBV6-5 and TRBJ2-3; D unclear. This CDR3 contains 11 residues. CDR1 is MNHEY, CDR2 SVGAGI, per germline. V gave up 6 bases and J gave up 7 bases, with 8 bases separating them. The CDR3 reads CASSSFHTQYF. As DNA, the CDR3 is TGTGCCAGCAGCTCGTTTCATACGCAGTATTTT.

The V call is TRBV20-1, the J call TRBJ2-7; tentatively, D is TRBD1 or TRBD2 (5 bases each). Germline loops: CDR1 DFQATT, CDR2 SNEGSKA (reference sequence). Trimming removed 1 base at V and 3 bases at J, with 13 bases between. CDR3 length: 14 amino acids. The CDR3 nucleotides are TGCAGTGCTAGAGGAGACGGGGACCTCTACGAGCAGTACTTC. It is translated as CSARGDGDLYEQYF.

The chain uses TRBV15 and TRBJ2-1, with D uncertain. The V gene's germline CDR1 is LNHNV and CDR2 YYDKDF (reference sequence). The CDR3 extends over 12 amino acids. Trimming removed 0 bases from V and 15 bases from J, with 12 bases in between. The CDR3: CATSRDISGVFF. CDR3 nucleotide sequence: TGTGCCACCAGCAGAGATATAAGTGGTGTGTTCTTC.

This chain links TRBV15 with TRBJ1-1, with D uncertain. Between the trimmed V and J ends, which lost 8 bases and 3 bases, there was a span of 10 bases. Germline V gene lookup returns CDR1 LNHNV and CDR2 YYDKDF (reference sequence). The CDR3 is 12 residues long. The CDR3 nucleotides are TGTGCCACCGGGTCTTACGACACTGAAGCTTTCTTT. This translates into CATGSYDTEAFF.

This rearrangement joins TRBV3-1 to TRBJ1-3; a weak D match, TRBD1 (5 bases). The V end lost 5 bases, the J end lost 0 bases, and 8 bases lay between the germline ends. Germline V lookup: CDR1 LGHDT, CDR2 YNNKEL (reference sequence). The CDR3 is 14 amino acids. CDR3 nucleotide sequence: TGTGCCAGCAGCAACGGACACTCTGGAAACACCATATATTTT. Amino acids: CASSNGHSGNTIYF.

This clonotype was picked up a small number of times. The chain uses TRBV30 and TRBJ2-1; TRBD1 agrees at 7 bases. The CDR3 runs 12 residues. The trim removed 7 bases at V and 7 bases at J, leaving 7 bases unmatched. CDR1 is GTSNPN and CDR2 is SVGIG in the germline V gene (reference sequence). This CDR3 reads CASSRQGNEQFF. The CDR3 bases are TGTGCCTCCTCCCGACAGGGTAATGAGCAGTTCTTC.